This passage covers 21 T cell receptor beta chains from one sample sequenced in a study of regulatory T cells. Notes on the study in general: Hydrophobic residues at CDR3 positions 6 and 7 were enriched in conventional CD4+ T cells of CD3G-deficient patients.

The PCR used 52 TRBV and 13 TRBJ primers. The method was immunoSEQ multiplex PCR; TCRdb's version includes in-frame clones alone and lacks a portion of them. The sample holds 25,000 to 30,000 clones, 85% to 95% seen once. These TCRs are of unknown antigen specificity. Input material: conventional CD4+ T cells sorted from blood. The origin of the receptors is a person under 35 with CD3G deficiency.

J is TRBJ2-3 and V is TRBV28; either TRBD1 or TRBD2 may fit D (5 bases each). This CDR3 contains 13 residues. The V gene lost 6 bases and the J gene lost 4 bases, with 11 bases spanning the gap. Germline V CDR1 and CDR2: MDHEN, SYDVKM. For the CDR3, the DNA is TGTGCCAGCAGAGAGGGGTATGCAGATACGCAGTATTTT. Encoded protein: CASREGYADTQYF.

The V call is TRBV10-3, the J call TRBJ2-3; D possibly corresponds to TRBD1 (6 bases). CDR1 is ENHRY, CDR2 SYGVKD, per germline. The V end was cut by 10 bases, the J end by 4 bases, with 21 bases between. The CDR3 runs 15 residues. The CDR3 region is CATRGDWRGADTQYF. In DNA form, the CDR3 reads TGTGCCACCAGGGGAGATTGGAGAGGGGCAGATACGCAGTATTTT.

The chain uses TRBV10-3 and TRBJ1-2; 7 bases agree with TRBD1. Germline trimming cut 6 bases from V and 4 bases from J; bases unmatched to any gene: 5. The CDR3 loop spans 13 amino acids. Germline V CDR1 and CDR2: ENHRY, SYGVKD. The CDR3 here is CAISQGGPYGYTF. The CDR3 bases are TGTGCCATCAGCCAAGGGGGCCCCTATGGCTACACCTTC.

This chain connects TRBV2 to TRBJ1-3; the D gene is possibly TRBD1 (5 bases). This CDR3 region has 14 residues. The V gene lost 4 bases and the J gene lost 4 bases, with 11 bases spanning the gap. Germline CDR1 is SNHLY and CDR2 is FYNNEI. The CDR3 loop reads CASSGGGKGNTIYF. CDR3 DNA sequence: TGTGCCAGCAGTGGTGGGGGGAAAGGAAACACCATATATTTT.

The chain carries TRBV27 and TRBJ2-7; D may be TRBD2 (6 bases). Germline V gene data show CDR1 as MNHEY and CDR2 as SMNVEV (reference sequence). The length of the CDR3 is 14 residues. The V and J ends lost 9 bases and 2 bases respectively, with 17 bases between them. This CDR3 reads CARLTSLTPYEQYF. CDR3 DNA sequence: TGTGCCAGACTTACTAGCCTAACTCCCTACGAGCAGTACTTC.

This clone was detected once. The chain combines TRBV10-3 with TRBJ2-3; maybe TRBD2 (6 bases). CDR3 length equals 13 residues. V was shortened by 3 bases and J by 10 bases, with 14 bases between the two germline ends. The germline V gene encodes CDR1 ENHRY and CDR2 SYGVKD. The CDR3 coding sequence is TGTGCCATCAGTGATGATCAGGCGGGGCCGCAGTATTTT. Translation: CAISDDQAGPQYF.

CDR3 sequence (DNA): TGTGCCAGCAGCAGGGGAACAGGACACAATGAGCAGTTCTTC. It specifies CASSRGTGHNEQFF. The gene calls are TRBV7-9 and TRBJ2-1; tentatively, D is TRBD1 (5 bases). V lost 5 bases to trimming and J lost 5 bases, with 13 bases between them. The CDR3 length is 14 residues. Germline values: CDR1 SEHNR, CDR2 FQNEAQ (reference sequence).

This clone was detected once. The chain combines TRBV28 with TRBJ2-1, with 16 bases matching TRBD2. J lost 7 bases, V lost 5 bases, and 11 bases had no gene match. Germline CDR1 reads MDHEN; CDR2 reads SYDVKM. The CDR3 spans 18 residues. The chain's CDR3 is CASSGTSGRAVLRNEQFF. CDR3 sequence (DNA): TGTGCCAGCAGTGGGACTAGCGGGAGGGCCGTCTTAAGGAATGAGCAGTTCTTC.

V is TRBV6-1 and J is TRBJ2-7, with D uncertain. The CDR3 sequence is 14 residues long. Germline-derived CDR1 and CDR2 are MNHNS and SASEGT. V was cut by 6 bases and J by 3 bases, with 15 bases left in between. The CDR3 DNA sequence: TGTGCCAGCAGGAAAAGGCCCGCGTACTACGAGCAGTACTTC. Its protein product is CASRKRPAYYEQYF.

The chain combines TRBV7-9 with TRBJ2-1, with a weak D call TRBD2 (6 bases). This CDR3 has 15 amino acids. Germline CDR1 and CDR2: SEHNR and FQNEAQ (reference sequence). V was cut by 2 bases and J by 7 bases, with 15 bases left in between. DNA of the CDR3: TGTGCCAGCAGCTTATGGACCGCCCGGGGGAATGAGCAGTTCTTC. This encodes CASSLWTARGNEQFF.

The V call is TRBV5-1, the J call TRBJ1-2; no clear D gene. CDR3 length: 13 residues. The germline V and J ends were trimmed by 0 bases and 6 bases, with 9 bases remaining between them. Germline-derived CDR1 and CDR2 are SGHRS and YFSETQ. The CDR3 DNA follows: TGCGCCAGCAGCTTGGATCCGGGGAATGGCTACACCTTC. Protein: CASSLDPGNGYTF.

CDR3 protein: CASSESRGYEQYF. In DNA form, the CDR3 reads TGTGCCAGCAGTGAATCCAGGGGCTACGAGCAGTACTTC. This sequence joins TRBV6-1 and TRBJ2-7, with a tentative D call TRBD1 (6 bases). V shed 2 bases and J shed 3 bases, with 8 bases lying between them. Looked up from germline, CDR1 is MNHNS and CDR2 is SASEGT. CDR3 size: 13 residues.

Only a few counts were recorded for this clone. V usage is TRBV27 and J usage is TRBJ1-4, with D possibly being TRBD1 (5 bases). The CDR3 loop spans 13 amino acids. Trimming took off 5 bases at V and 4 bases at J, with 8 bases between the two ends. Germline CDR1 and CDR2: MNHEY and SMNVEV (reference sequence). CDR3 nucleotides: TGTGCCAGCAGTAGACAGTTTAATGAAAAACTGTTTTTT. Protein sequence: CASSRQFNEKLFF.

This clone was recorded once. The rearrangement links TRBV10-3 to TRBJ1-4; D gene unclear. Germline V CDR1 and CDR2: ENHRY, SYGVKD. CDR3 length: 13 amino acids. The V end was cut by 6 bases, the J end by 7 bases, with 12 bases between. CDR3 DNA: TGTGCCATCAGACAAACCTTAGGTGAAAAACTGTTTTTT. It codes for CAIRQTLGEKLFF.

The J gene is TRBJ2-7, the V gene TRBV5-1; 8 positions agree with TRBD1. V was pared by 4 bases and J by 3 bases, with 3 bases of the junction left unmatched. CDR3 size: 13 residues. CDR1 is SGHRS and CDR2 is YFSETQ in the germline V gene. CDR3 bases: TGCGCCAGCAGCGCAACAGGGGGCTACGAGCAGTACTTC. It codes for CASSATGGYEQYF.

The chain carries TRBV7-9 and TRBJ2-5; D not certain. The ends were cut back, 4 bases at V and 3 bases at J, with 21 bases in the middle. The CDR3 spans 17 residues. The germline V gene has CDR1 SEHNR and CDR2 FQNEAQ (reference sequence). CDR3 nucleotides: TGTGCCAGCAGCTCCGGCCATTCACGGCCAGAGGAAGAGACCCAGTACTTC. It is translated as CASSSGHSRPEEETQYF.

J is TRBJ2-1 and V is TRBV7-9, with 8 bases lining up with TRBD2. The CDR3 totals 16 residues. Germline V gene lookup returns CDR1 SEHNR and CDR2 FQNEAQ (reference sequence). The V gene end was trimmed by 5 bases and the J gene end by 6 bases; junction bases not matched to a gene: 12. The CDR3 spells CASSVVSGSEGNEQFF. In DNA form, the CDR3 reads TGTGCCAGCAGCGTAGTAAGCGGGAGTGAGGGCAATGAGCAGTTCTTC.

The chain recombines TRBV4-2 with TRBJ1-2, with 7 bases fitting TRBD1. The ends lost 7 bases at V and 4 bases at J; junction bases unmatched: 9. Germline CDR1 reads LGHNA; CDR2 reads YNFKEQ. There are 14 residues in the CDR3. CDR3: CASTLKQGTYGYTF. The CDR3 DNA is TGTGCCAGCACCCTTAAACAGGGGACCTATGGCTACACCTTC.

V gene TRBV6-1 combines with J gene TRBJ1-6; perhaps TRBD1 as D (5 bases). The germline CDR1 and CDR2 sequences are MNHNS and SASEGT. This CDR3 has 13 residues. Trimming took off 6 bases at V and 10 bases at J, with 13 bases between the two ends. CDR3 amino acids: CASSQTGVSPLHF. The CDR3 DNA is TGTGCCAGCAGCCAAACGGGGGTATCACCCCTCCACTTT.

The V and J genes are TRBV5-1 and TRBJ1-1; tentative D call: TRBD1 (6 bases). CDR3 length: 15 amino acids. The V end lost 1 base, the J end lost 4 bases, and 14 bases lay between the germline ends. Germline lookup yields CDR1 SGHRS and CDR2 YFSETQ. The CDR3 loop reads CASSLTGAVGTEAFF. CDR3 coding DNA: TGCGCCAGCAGCTTGACGGGGGCTGTAGGCACTGAAGCTTTCTTT. The variable domain in full, completed from reference TRBV5-1 and TRBJ1-1, reads KAGVTQTPRYLIKTRGQQVTLSCSPISGHRSVSWYQQTPGQGLQFLFEYFSETQRNKGNFPGRFSGRQFSNSRSEMNVSTLELGDSALYLCASSLTGAVGTEAFFGQGTRLTVV.

The chain links TRBV29-1 to TRBJ2-5; TRBD1 aligns across 9 bases. Trimming took 4 bases from V and 4 from J; bases not matched to a gene: 4. CDR3 length equals 13 residues. The germline V gene has CDR1 SQVTM and CDR2 ANQGSEA. CDR3 sequence reads: CSVGGQGGETQYF. Written as DNA, the CDR3 is TGCAGCGTTGGGGGACAGGGTGGAGAGACCCAGTACTTC. The full variable domain, with the rest looked up from reference TRBV29-1 and TRBJ2-5, is SAVISQKPSRDICQRGTSLTIQCQVDSQVTMMFWYRQQPGQSLTLIATANQGSEATYESGFVIDKFPISRPNLTFSTLTVSNMSPEDSSIYLCSVGGQGGETQYFGPGTRLLVL.